This passage covers 13 T cell receptor beta chains from one sample sequenced in a study of cytomegalovirus exposure and HLA in healthy donors. The PCR made use of 60 Vbeta and 13 Jbeta primers. TCRdb keeps only in-frame clones here, not all; method: immunoSEQ multiplex PCR. Here the sample spans approximately 140,000 clones, roughly 76% being singletons. Sequences were obtained from PBMCs. Receptors originate from a female donor in good health and CMV-seronegative.

V and J are TRBV5-1 and TRBJ2-1, with 10 bases fitting TRBD2. Germline CDR1 SGHRS, CDR2 YFSETQ. The trim removed 4 bases at V and 7 bases at J, leaving 11 bases unmatched. This CDR3 has 16 amino acids. As DNA, the CDR3 is TGCGCCAGCAGCCCTCCCAGCGGGAGGGCCCGGAATGAGCAGTTCTTC. Translated, it gives CASSPPSGRARNEQFF.

The chain has TRBV28 and TRBJ1-5; D call uncertain. V lost 4 bases and J lost 1, with 11 bases in between. Germline values: CDR1 MDHEN, CDR2 SYDVKM. The CDR3 runs 15 residues. Here the CDR3 DNA reads TGTGCCAGCAGTTCTCCCGGGGTAAGCAATCAGCCCCAGCATTTT. It specifies CASSSPGVSNQPQHF.

This clone occurred a few times. The chain couples TRBV7-9 to TRBJ1-5; 7 nucleotides match TRBD1. Germline CDR1 and CDR2: SEHNR and FQNEAQ (reference sequence). The CDR3 totals 15 residues. V trimming: 4 bases; J trimming: 5 bases; junction bases outside the gene matches: 8. CDR3 region: CASSYGTGDDQPQHF. For the CDR3, the DNA is TGTGCCAGCAGCTATGGTACAGGGGATGATCAGCCCCAGCATTTT.

J is TRBJ1-1 and V is TRBV7-9, with 7 bases aligning to TRBD1. CDR3 length: 14 residues. Germline V gene data show CDR1 as SEHNR and CDR2 as FQNEAQ (reference sequence). V was pared by 3 bases and J by 1 base, with 2 bases of the junction left unmatched. CDR3 nucleotide sequence: TGTGCCAGCAGCTTGGGACAGACGAACACTGAAGCTTTCTTT. Protein sequence: CASSLGQTNTEAFF.

The chain joins TRBV6-5 to TRBJ1-5; a possible D gene is TRBD1 (5 bases). The V end was cut by 7 bases, the J end by 9 bases, with 13 bases between. This CDR3 spans 12 amino acids. The germline V gene encodes CDR1 MNHEY and CDR2 SVGAGI. The CDR3 protein is CASTELGRPQHF. In nucleotides, the CDR3 is TGTGCCAGCACCGAACTGGGGCGGCCCCAGCATTTT.

This chain uses TRBV10-3 with TRBJ2-3; the match to TRBD2 covers 8 bases. The CDR3 has 15 residues. With V trimmed by 4 bases and J by 0 bases, 3 bases remained unmatched. Germline V CDR1 and CDR2: ENHRY, SYGVKD. The CDR3 bases are TGTGCCATCAGTGGGCTAGCGGGTAGCACAGATACGCAGTATTTT. Protein sequence: CAISGLAGSTDTQYF.

The rearrangement uses TRBV15 and TRBJ1-1; D unresolved. Germline V gene lookup returns CDR1 LNHNV and CDR2 YYDKDF (reference sequence). The CDR3 extends over 13 amino acids. Trimming took 5 bases from V and 4 from J, leaving 11 bases between them. CDR3 nucleotides: TGTGCCACCAGCCTTGGAAGAGGCACTGAAGCTTTCTTT. Encoded protein: CATSLGRGTEAFF.

V is TRBV5-1 and J is TRBJ1-2; 7 bases fit TRBD1. J was trimmed by 3 bases and V by 4 bases; bases with no gene match: 3. This CDR3 is 13 amino acids long. Germline CDR1 is SGHRS and CDR2 is YFSETQ. The CDR3 DNA follows: TGCGCCAGCAGCACCACAGGGGACTATGGCTACACCTTC. Protein: CASSTTGDYGYTF.

The rearrangement uses TRBV9 and TRBJ2-1, with D unclear. The CDR3 totals 15 residues. V was clipped by 0 bases and J by 6 bases, with 13 bases between them. Germline V gives CDR1 SGDLS, CDR2 YYNGEE. CDR3 sequence: CASSVDAPSGNEQFF. The DNA for the CDR3 is TGTGCCAGCAGCGTAGATGCCCCCTCGGGCAATGAGCAGTTCTTC.

The chain carries TRBV7-9 and TRBJ1-4; the D gene is possibly TRBD1 (6 bases). Germline V gene sequence: CDR1 SEHNR, CDR2 FQNEAQ (reference sequence). V was clipped by 4 bases and J by 0 bases, with 15 bases between them. CDR3 length: 17 amino acids. CDR3 nucleotide sequence: TGTGCCAGCAGCTCGGGACACGGACGCGCAACTAATGAAAAACTGTTTTTT. Translated: CASSSGHGRATNEKLFF.

This clone appeared once. The chain carries TRBV19 and TRBJ2-2, with 7 bases matching TRBD1. From germline, CDR1 is LNHDA and CDR2 SQIVND (reference sequence). V dropped 2 bases and J dropped 0; count of bases not matched to a gene: 3. The CDR3 has 16 amino acids. CDR3 protein: CASSINGQANTGELFF. In nucleotides, the CDR3 is TGTGCCAGTAGTATAAACGGACAGGCGAACACCGGGGAGCTGTTTTTT.

The genes are TRBV7-9 and TRBJ2-5; no clear D. The length of the CDR3 is 13 residues. The germline V gene has CDR1 SEHNR and CDR2 FQNEAQ (reference sequence). V gave up 1 base and J gave up 5 bases, with 8 bases separating them. CDR3: CASSLGRVETQYF. The CDR3 nucleotides are TGTGCCAGCAGCTTAGGCCGGGTGGAGACCCAGTACTTC. The full variable domain, rest sourced from reference TRBV7-9 and TRBJ2-5, is DTGVSQNPRHKITKRGQNVTFRCDPISEHNRLYWYRQTLGQGPEFLTYFQNEAQLEKSRLLSDRFSAERPKGSFSTLEIQRTEQGDSAMYLCASSLGRVETQYFGPGTRLLVL.

The rearrangement uses TRBV6-6 and TRBJ1-6, with a tentative D call TRBD1 (6 bases). The germline CDR1 and CDR2 sequences are MNHNY and SVGAGI (reference sequence). V was cut by 7 bases and J by 4 bases, with 17 bases left in between. The CDR3 covers 16 residues. CDR3: CASIGEGRGYNSPLHF. In DNA form, the CDR3 reads TGTGCCAGCATTGGGGAGGGCAGGGGATATAATTCACCCCTCCACTTT.